This T cell receptor beta chain was retrieved from a study of T cell changes during pregnancy in multiple sclerosis (dated by TCRdb to about 2019). Regarding the research as a whole: The study examined how the T cell repertoire changed over the course of pregnancy in women with multiple sclerosis.

The library was generated by the immunoSEQ multiplex PCR assay. This immuneACCESS table, as held by TCRdb, lists in-frame sequences with V and J called but not all clones. Of the missing ones, under half trace to an unresolved V gene in checked studies; the others have no known cause. The sample table holds about 38,000 clones, of which around 90% were seen once. 5.5% of the sample is held by the ten biggest clonotypes. In the case of this clone: The antigen this receptor binds is unknown. No much larger clone exists at a distance of one base, and base qualities are not known.

The CDR3, from cysteine to phenylalanine, totals 13 residues. The CDR3 DNA has 39 bases and is translated from base 1. Cut back by 5 bases and 6 bases, the V and J ends lie 13 bases apart. Sequences SEHNR (CDR1) and FQNEAQ (CDR2) are obtained from the germline V gene (reference sequence). The origin of this receptor is a female donor with multiple sclerosis, enrolled in a pregnancy study. The rearranged chain carries TRBV7-9 and TRBJ2-5; TRBD2 might be the D gene, on 5 matching bases. Material: CD8+ T cells from peripheral blood mononuclear cells, obtained in the third trimester of pregnancy. The CDR3 in this case is CASSPGLSQTQYF. The DNA sequence reads TGTGCCAGCAGCCCTGGACTGTCCCAGACCCAGTACTTC.